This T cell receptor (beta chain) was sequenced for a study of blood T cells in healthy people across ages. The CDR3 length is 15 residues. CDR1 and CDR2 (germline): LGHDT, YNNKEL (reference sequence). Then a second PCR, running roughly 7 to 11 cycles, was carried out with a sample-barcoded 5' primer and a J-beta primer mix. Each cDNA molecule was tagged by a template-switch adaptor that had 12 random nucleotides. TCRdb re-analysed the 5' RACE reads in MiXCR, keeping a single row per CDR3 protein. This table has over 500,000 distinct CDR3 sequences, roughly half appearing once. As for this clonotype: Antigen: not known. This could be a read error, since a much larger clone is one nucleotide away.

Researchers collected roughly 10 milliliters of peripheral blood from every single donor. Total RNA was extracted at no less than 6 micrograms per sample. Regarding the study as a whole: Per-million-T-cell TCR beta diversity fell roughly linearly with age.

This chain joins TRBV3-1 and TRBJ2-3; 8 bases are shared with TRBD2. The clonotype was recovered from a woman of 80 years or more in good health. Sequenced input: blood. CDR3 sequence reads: CAGSRNGLAGDTQYF. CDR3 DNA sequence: TGTGCCGGCAGCCGAAACGGACTAGCAGGAGATACGCAGTATTTT.